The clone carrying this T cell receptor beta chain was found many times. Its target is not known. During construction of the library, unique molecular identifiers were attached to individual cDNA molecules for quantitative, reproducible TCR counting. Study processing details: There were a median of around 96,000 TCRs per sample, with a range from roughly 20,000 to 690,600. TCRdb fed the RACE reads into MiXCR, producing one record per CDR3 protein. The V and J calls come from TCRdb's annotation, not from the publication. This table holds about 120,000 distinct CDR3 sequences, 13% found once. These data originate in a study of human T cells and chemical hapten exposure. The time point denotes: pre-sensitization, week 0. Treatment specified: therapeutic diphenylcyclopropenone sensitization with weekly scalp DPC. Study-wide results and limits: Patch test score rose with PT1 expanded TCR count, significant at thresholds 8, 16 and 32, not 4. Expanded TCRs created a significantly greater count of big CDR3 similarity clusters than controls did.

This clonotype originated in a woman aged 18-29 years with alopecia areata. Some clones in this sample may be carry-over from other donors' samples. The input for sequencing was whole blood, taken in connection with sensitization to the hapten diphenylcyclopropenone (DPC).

The chain's CDR3 is CAISEGRNTEAFF. In DNA, the CDR3 is TGTGCCATCAGTGAGGGGCGGAACACTGAAGCTTTCTTT. J is TRBJ1-1 and V is TRBV10-3, with D unresolved. Germline V gene data show CDR1 as ENHRY and CDR2 as SYGVKD. V was shortened by 2 bases and J by 1 base, with 5 bases between the two germline ends. The length of the CDR3 is 13 residues.